This T cell receptor beta chain is from a study of OX40 agonist ivuxolimab in advanced cancers. On the study more broadly: Three patients, one with hepatocellular carcinoma and two with cutaneous melanoma, achieved partial responses. General study points: Expanded clones tended on average to be more numerous among CD8+ T cells than CD4+.

Profiled with immunoSEQ multiplex PCR; TCRdb holds only in-frame clones, not every one. The sample records 35,000 to 50,000 clones, about four fifths being singletons. Worth noting for this clone: Its target is unknown.

CDR1 MNHNY and CDR2 SVGAGI come from the germline V gene (reference sequence). The CDR3 length is 15 residues. The V gene end was trimmed by 2 bases and the J gene end by 11 bases; junction bases not matched to a gene: 14. The sample here was CD4+ or CD8+ T cells sorted from blood, taken in a trial of the OX40 agonist ivuxolimab. V usage is TRBV6-6 and J usage is TRBJ2-5, with 7 bases matching TRBD1. The sequence was collected from an adult with an advanced solid tumor such as melanoma, head and neck, liver or kidney cancer. CDR3 nucleotides: TGTGCCAGCAGTTACGCGAGGGACAGCTCGTGGGAGCAGTACTTC. Its protein product is CASSYARDSSWEQYF.